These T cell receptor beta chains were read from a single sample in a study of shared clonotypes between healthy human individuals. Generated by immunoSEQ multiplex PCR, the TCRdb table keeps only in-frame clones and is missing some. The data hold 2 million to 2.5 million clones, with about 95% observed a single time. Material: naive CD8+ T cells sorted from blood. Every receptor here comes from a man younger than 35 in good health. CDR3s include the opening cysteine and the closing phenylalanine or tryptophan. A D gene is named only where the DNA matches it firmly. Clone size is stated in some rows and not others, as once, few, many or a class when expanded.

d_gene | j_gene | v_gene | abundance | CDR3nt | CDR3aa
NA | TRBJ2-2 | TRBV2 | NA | TGTGCCAGCAGTGAGGGGGGGGAGCTGTTTTTT | CASSEGGELFF
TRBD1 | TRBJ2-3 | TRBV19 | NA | TGTGCCAGTAGTTCAAGACAGGGGGAGAGCACAGATACGCAGTATTTT | CASSSRQGESTDTQYF
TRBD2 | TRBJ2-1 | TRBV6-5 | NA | TGTGCCAGCAGTTATTTGACTAGCGGGTTTTACAATGAGCAGTTCTTC | CASSYLTSGFYNEQFF
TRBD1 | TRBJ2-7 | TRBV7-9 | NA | TGTGCCAGCAGCTCCGGACAGGGGGCTGGGGAGCAGTACTTC | CASSSGQGAGEQYF
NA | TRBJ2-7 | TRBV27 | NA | TGTGCCAGCAGTTCCCCGGGGGGCACCTACGAGCAGTACTTC | CASSSPGGTYEQYF
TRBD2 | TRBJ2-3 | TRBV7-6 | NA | TGTGCCAGCACCCTTAGCGGGGGGCCCACAGATACGCAGTATTTT | CASTLSGGPTDTQYF
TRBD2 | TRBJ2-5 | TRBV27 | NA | TGTGCCAGCAGTCCTCTGGGAGTAGCGGGATCGGAGACCCAGTACTTC | CASSPLGVAGSETQYF
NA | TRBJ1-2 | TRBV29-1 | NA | TGCAGCGTTGTAGCGGGGCAGGATCGCTACACCTTC | CSVVAGQDRYTF
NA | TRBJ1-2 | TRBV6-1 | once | TGTGCCAGCAGTGATCAGGGCGTTGCGTATGGCTACACCTTC | CASSDQGVAYGYTF
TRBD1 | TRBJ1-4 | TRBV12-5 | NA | TGTGCTAGTGGTACGTCAGGGGGCTCCTCACTGTTTTTT | CASGTSGGSSLFF
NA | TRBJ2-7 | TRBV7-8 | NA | TGTGCCAGCAGCTTAGATTACGGGAGTCCCAACGAGCAGTACTTC | CASSLDYGSPNEQYF
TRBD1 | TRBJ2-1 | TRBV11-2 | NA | TGTGCCAGCAGCTTAGTTTCAGGGGGTGATGAGCAGTTCTTC | CASSLVSGGDEQFF
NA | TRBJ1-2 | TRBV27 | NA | TGTGCCAGCAGTTTATCTCAAACCGTCCCTAACTATGGCTACACCTTC | CASSLSQTVPNYGYTF
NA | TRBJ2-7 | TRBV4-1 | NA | TGCGCCAGCAGCCAAGATCAGGACCTATGGGAGCAGTACTTC | CASSQDQDLWEQYF
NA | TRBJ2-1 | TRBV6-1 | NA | TGTGCCAGCAGTGGGCTCGTGGGTGGCTACAATGAGCAGTTCTTC | CASSGLVGGYNEQFF
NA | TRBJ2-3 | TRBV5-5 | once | TGTGCCAGCAGCTTGGAAATAGCCGGAGTTGGAGATACGCAGTATTTT | CASSLEIAGVGDTQYF
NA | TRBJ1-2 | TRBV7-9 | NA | TGTGCCAGCAGCTCCGGGACCTATGGCTACACCTTC | CASSSGTYGYTF
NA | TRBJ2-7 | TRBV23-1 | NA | TGCGCCAGCAGTCAATGGATGGGGCACGAGCAGTACTTC | CASSQWMGHEQYF
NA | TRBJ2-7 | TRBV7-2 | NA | TGTGCCAGCAGCTTAGAGGGGTACTACGAGCAGTACTTC | CASSLEGYYEQYF
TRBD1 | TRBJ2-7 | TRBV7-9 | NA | TGTGCCAGCAGCTTATCCGGACAGGGGTTCTACGAGCAGTACTTC | CASSLSGQGFYEQYF
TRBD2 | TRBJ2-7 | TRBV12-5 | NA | TGTGCTAGTGGTTTACTAGCGGGGGGTTCCTACGAGCAGTACTTC | CASGLLAGGSYEQYF
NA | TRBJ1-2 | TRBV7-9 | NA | TGTGCCAGCAGCTTGGCCCTCACAGGTTCCTATGGCTACACCTTC | CASSLALTGSYGYTF
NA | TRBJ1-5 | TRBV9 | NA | TGTGCCAGCAGGGAATGCGCGGAAAGGGCCGGGGAGCAGCCCCAGCATTTT | CASRECAERAGEQPQHF
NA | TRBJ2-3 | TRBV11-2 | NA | TGTGCCAGCAGCTTCGGCAGCACAGATACGCAGTATTTT | CASSFGSTDTQYF
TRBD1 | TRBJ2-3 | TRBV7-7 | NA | TGTGCTAGCAGCCCTCGACAGGGTGAAGATACGCAGTATTTT | CASSPRQGEDTQYF
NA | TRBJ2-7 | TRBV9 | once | TGTGCCAGCAGCGTGGCTAGCGAGAACTACGAGCAGTACTTC | CASSVASENYEQYF